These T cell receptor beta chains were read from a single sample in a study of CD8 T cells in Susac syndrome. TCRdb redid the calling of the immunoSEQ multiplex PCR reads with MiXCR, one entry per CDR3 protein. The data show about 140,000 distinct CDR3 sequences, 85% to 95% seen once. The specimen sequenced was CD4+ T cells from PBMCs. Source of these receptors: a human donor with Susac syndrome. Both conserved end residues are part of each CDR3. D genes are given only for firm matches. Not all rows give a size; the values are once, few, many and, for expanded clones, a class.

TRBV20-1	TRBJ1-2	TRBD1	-	CSARVLGGQGVQNYGYTF	TGCAGTGCTAGAGTACTTGGGGGACAGGGGGTCCAAAACTATGGCTACACCTTC
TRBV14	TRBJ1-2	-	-	CASSQGAWGYTF	TGTGCCAGCAGCCAGGGGGCTTGGGGCTACACCTTC
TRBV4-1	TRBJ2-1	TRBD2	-	CASSQVGGVQFF	TGCGCCAGCAGCCAAGTGGGAGGGGTGCAGTTCTTC
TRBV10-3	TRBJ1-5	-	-	CARLTRHQPQHF	TGTGCCAGACTAACGAGGCATCAGCCCCAGCATTTT
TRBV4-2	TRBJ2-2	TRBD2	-	CASSLAGSGSANTGELFF	TGTGCCAGCAGCCTGGCTGGTAGCGGGAGCGCGAACACCGGGGAGCTGTTTTTT
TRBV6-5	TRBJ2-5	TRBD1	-	CASSKRQGETQYF	TGTGCCAGCAGTAAGCGACAGGGCGAGACCCAGTACTTC
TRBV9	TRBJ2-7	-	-	CASSVGHRTDEQYF	TGTGCCAGCAGCGTAGGTCACCGTACCGACGAGCAGTACTTC
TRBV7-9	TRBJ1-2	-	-	CASSLGIDGYTF	TGTGCCAGCAGCTTAGGCATTGATGGCTACACCTTC
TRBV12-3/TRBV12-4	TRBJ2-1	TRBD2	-	CASSPPSGRAAEQFF	TGTGCCAGCAGCCCACCTAGCGGGAGGGCCGCTGAGCAGTTCTTC
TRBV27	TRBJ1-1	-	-	CASSEGGRTEAFF	TGTGCCAGCAGCGAGGGTGGTCGCACTGAAGCTTTCTTT
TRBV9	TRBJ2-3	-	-	CASSVLGRTDTQYF	TGTGCCAGCAGCGTACTAGGACGCACAGATACGCAGTATTTT
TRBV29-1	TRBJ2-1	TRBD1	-	CSVDRGQNEQFF	TGCAGCGTTGACAGGGGGCAGAATGAGCAGTTCTTC
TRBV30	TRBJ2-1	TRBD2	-	CAWSRLAGGLEQFF	TGTGCCTGGAGTAGACTAGCGGGAGGATTAGAGCAGTTCTTC
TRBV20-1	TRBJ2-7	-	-	CSARGPLAGLEQYF	TGCAGTGCTAGAGGACCACTGGCGGGATTGGAGCAGTACTTC
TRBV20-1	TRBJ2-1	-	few	CSARDTHNEQFF	TGCAGTGCTAGAGATACTCACAATGAGCAGTTCTTC
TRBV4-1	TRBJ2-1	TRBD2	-	CASSQVFSLLAGREQFF	TGCGCCAGCAGCCAAGTTTTCTCGCTACTAGCGGGTAGGGAGCAGTTCTTC
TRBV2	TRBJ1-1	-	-	CASSGLGGNTEAFF	TGTGCCAGCAGTGGTCTTGGAGGGAACACTGAAGCTTTCTTT
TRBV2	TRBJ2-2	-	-	CASSESGPQGTGELFF	TGTGCCAGCAGTGAATCAGGGCCCCAGGGCACCGGGGAGCTGTTTTTT
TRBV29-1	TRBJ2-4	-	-	CSATTGTKNIQYF	TGCAGCGCCACAACAGGGACCAAAAACATTCAGTACTTC
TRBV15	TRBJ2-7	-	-	CATSRSPGRTLSEQYF	TGTGCCACCAGCAGGTCCCCGGGACGTACCCTCTCCGAGCAGTACTTC
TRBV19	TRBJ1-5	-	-	CASSISREQPQHF	TGTGCCAGTAGTATCTCCAGGGAGCAGCCCCAGCATTTT
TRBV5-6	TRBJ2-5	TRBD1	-	CASSQEGQGFGETQYF	TGTGCCAGCAGCCAGGAGGGACAGGGATTTGGAGAGACCCAGTACTTC
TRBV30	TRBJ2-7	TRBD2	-	CAWSAGLAGVGEQYF	TGTGCCTGGAGTGCGGGGCTAGCGGGGGTAGGCGAGCAGTACTTC